The source of this T cell receptor (beta chain) is a study of identical twins. Study outcomes and limitations: Zero-insertion analyses could be partly confounded by invariant MAIT and iNKT cells. Insertions were fewer in abundant cord blood beta clonotypes, whereas memory repertoires showed none of this pattern. The conclusions drew on cross-sectional statistical analysis instead of tracking the same donors.

A remark on this clonotype: Its antigen remains unknown.

Template switching created a universal primer site, and the cDNA included unique molecular identifiers. TCRdb redid the calling of the 5' RACE reads with MiXCR, one entry per CDR3 protein. The sample contains 500,000 to 550,000 distinct CDR3 sequences, 20% to 25% of which appear only once. The CDR3 contains 13 residues. Germline V gene lookup returns CDR1 SGDLS and CDR2 YYNGEE. Trimming stripped 3 bases from V and 4 bases from J, with 7 bases between. This sample also appeared in a second study, on yellow fever vaccine responses in identical twins.

This sequence originates from a woman in her late teens or twenties in good health. The sample taken for sequencing was CD4+ T cells sorted from blood. The chain employs TRBV9 and TRBJ1-4; D gene uncertain. This CDR3 is CASSAGRNEKLFF. CDR3 in DNA: TGTGCCAGCAGCGCCGGTCGTAATGAAAAACTGTTTTTT.